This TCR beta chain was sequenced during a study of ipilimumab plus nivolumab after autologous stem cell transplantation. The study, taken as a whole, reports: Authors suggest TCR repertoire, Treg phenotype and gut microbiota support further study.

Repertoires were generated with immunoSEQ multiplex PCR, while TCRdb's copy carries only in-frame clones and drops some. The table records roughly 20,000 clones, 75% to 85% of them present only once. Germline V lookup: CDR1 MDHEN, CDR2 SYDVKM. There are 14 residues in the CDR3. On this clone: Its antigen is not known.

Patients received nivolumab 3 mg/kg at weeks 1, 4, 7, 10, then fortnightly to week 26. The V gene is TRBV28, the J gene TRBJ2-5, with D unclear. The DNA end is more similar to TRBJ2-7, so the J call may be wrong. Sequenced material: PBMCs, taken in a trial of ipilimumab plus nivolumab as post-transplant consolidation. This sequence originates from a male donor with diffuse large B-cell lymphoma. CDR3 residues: CASSLYANSYEQYF. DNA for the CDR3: TGTGCCAGCAGTTTATACGCCAACTCCTACGAGCAGTACTTC.